Shown below are 15 T cell receptor beta chains from a single sample sequenced in a study of blood T cell repertoires in COVID-19. Clones were sequenced by immunoSEQ multiplex PCR, and TCRdb holds only the in-frame ones, with some missing. The repertoire holds roughly 73,000 clones, with around 82% as singletons. Sequencing was carried out using peripheral blood. Receptors were obtained from a human donor in a cohort sampled during active COVID-19.

The J gene is TRBJ2-3, the V gene TRBV18; 8 positions agree with TRBD1. Germline V gene sequence: CDR1 KGHSH, CDR2 LQKENI. The V gene end was trimmed by 3 bases and the J gene end by 4 bases; junction bases not matched to a gene: 3. The CDR3 is 14 residues long. This chain's CDR3 is CASSPQGASDTQYF. The DNA for the CDR3 is TGTGCCAGCTCACCGCAGGGGGCGTCAGATACGCAGTATTTT.

The V and J genes are TRBV9 and TRBJ1-2; 9 bases agree with TRBD1. V was clipped by 0 bases and J by 8 bases; unmatched bases: 5. There are 14 residues in the CDR3. In germline, CDR1 is SGDLS, CDR2 YYNGEE. Written as DNA, the CDR3 is TGTGCCAGCAGCGTAGGGACAGGGGATCGCGGCTACACCTTC. Its protein product is CASSVGTGDRGYTF.

The chain has TRBV21-1 and TRBJ1-4; the tabulated D call, TRBD1, remains unverified against the DNA. TRBV21-1 is a pseudogene. This CDR3 spans 16 amino acids. The CDR3 loop reads CASTARTGNPPGKLFF. In DNA form, the CDR3 reads TGTGCCAGCACCGCCCGGACAGGGAATCCACCCGGGAAACTGTTTTTT.

This clone was seen only a few times. The chain employs TRBV7-9 and TRBJ2-3; TRBD2 matches 10 bases. V lost 5 bases to trimming and J lost 2 bases; unmatched junction nucleotides: 4. This CDR3 has 15 residues. Germline V gene sequence: CDR1 SEHNR, CDR2 FQNEAQ (reference sequence). In DNA, the CDR3 is TGTGCCAGCAGCCAAGGGACTAGCGTCACAGATACGCAGTATTTT. This encodes CASSQGTSVTDTQYF.

The CDR3 region has the DNA TGTGCCAGTAGTATAGCGGGCGGGAGGGCCTACAATGAGCAGTTCTTC. This translates into CASSIAGGRAYNEQFF. This chain uses TRBV19 with TRBJ2-1, with 9 nucleotides matching TRBD2. J was trimmed by 2 bases and V by 1 base; bases with no gene match: 3. The CDR3 has 16 amino acids. The germline gives CDR1 LNHDA, CDR2 SQIVND (reference sequence).

CDR3 nucleotides: TGTGCCAGCAGCTCGTCCGGGGAGACCCAGTACTTC. Translated, it gives CASSSSGETQYF. The J gene is TRBJ2-5, the V gene TRBV7-7; no clear D gene. Germline CDR1 and CDR2: SSHAT and FNYEAQ (reference sequence). The CDR3 consists of 12 residues. V was cut by 4 bases and J by 5 bases, with 8 bases left in between.

V is TRBV9 and J is TRBJ2-7; TRBD1 aligns across 7 bases. The V gene end was trimmed by 0 bases and the J gene end by 3 bases; junction bases not matched to a gene: 6. This CDR3 has 15 amino acids. Germline CDR1 and CDR2: SGDLS and YYNGEE. DNA of the CDR3: TGTGCCAGCAGCGTAGATGGGACAGCCCTCTACGAGCAGTACTTC. Residues: CASSVDGTALYEQYF.

This clone was picked up a small number of times. CDR3 bases: TGTGCCAGCAGTTTATCCCTCAGGGGGCATGAGCAGTTCTTC. Translation gives CASSLSLRGHEQFF. The V and J genes are TRBV27 and TRBJ2-1; 8 positions match TRBD1. Germline V gene lookup returns CDR1 MNHEY and CDR2 SMNVEV (reference sequence). V shed 0 bases, J shed 8 bases, and the junction held 3 bases outside the gene matches. CDR3 size: 14 residues.

The chain recombines TRBV6-6 with TRBJ1-4; 10 bases line up with TRBD1. There are 15 residues in the CDR3. The V gene's germline CDR1 is MNHNY and CDR2 SVGAGI (reference sequence). Germline trimming cut 5 bases from V and 7 bases from J; bases unmatched to any gene: 7. The DNA for the CDR3 is TGTGCCAGCAGTAGGATTGGACAGGGGGGTGAAAAACTGTTTTTT. Amino acids: CASSRIGQGGEKLFF.

V gene TRBV6-6 combines with J gene TRBJ2-5; no firm D call. From germline, CDR1 is MNHNY and CDR2 SVGAGI (reference sequence). With 0 bases removed from V and 5 bases from J, the gap between germline ends came to 10 bases. The CDR3 runs to 14 residues. As DNA, the CDR3 is TGTGCCAGCAGTTACTCAAATGTCGGGGAGACCCAGTACTTC. The encoded protein is CASSYSNVGETQYF.

The chain combines TRBV12-3 or TRBV12-4 with TRBJ2-5, with D unresolved. The CDR3 extends over 11 amino acids. V was trimmed by 4 bases and J by 3 bases, leaving 3 bases between them. This CDR3 is CASSSKETQYF. The CDR3 bases are TGTGCCAGCAGTTCAAAAGAGACCCAGTACTTC.

This chain joins TRBV20-1 and TRBJ2-3, with TRBD2 matching over 10 bases. Germline assignment: CDR1 DFQATT and CDR2 SNEGSKA (reference sequence). This CDR3 is 16 amino acids long. V was pared by 3 bases and J by 4 bases, with 10 bases of the junction left unmatched. The CDR3 reads CSASSSGGVAADTQYF. CDR3 DNA sequence: TGCAGTGCTAGTTCTAGCGGGGGAGTAGCGGCAGATACGCAGTATTTT.

The CDR3 DNA follows: TGCAGCGTTGACCCTAGCGGAAGGAGCTCCTACAATGAGCAGTTCTTC. This sequence encodes CSVDPSGRSSYNEQFF. This chain uses TRBV29-1 with TRBJ2-1; 7 bases are shared with TRBD2. V gave up 3 bases and J gave up 0 bases; unmatched junction bases: 8. Germline-derived CDR1 and CDR2 are SQVTM and ANQGSEA. CDR3 length: 16 residues.

V gene TRBV18 combines with J gene TRBJ2-1; maybe TRBD2 (6 bases). V lost 3 bases, J lost 6 bases, and 12 bases lay in between. Germline lookup yields CDR1 KGHSH and CDR2 LQKENI. This CDR3 region has 14 residues. The CDR3 is CASSPGVSGNEQFF. The DNA of the CDR3 is TGTGCCAGCTCACCGGGGGTTAGCGGCAATGAGCAGTTCTTC.

The chain carries TRBV4-1 and TRBJ2-3; TRBD1 matches 10 bases. The CDR3 totals 14 residues. CDR1 and CDR2 (germline): MGHRA, YSYEKL. V gave up 3 bases and J gave up 3 bases; unmatched junction bases: 0. CDR3 region: CASSQDRGTDTQYF. CDR3 bases: TGCGCCAGCAGCCAGGACAGGGGGACAGATACGCAGTATTTT.